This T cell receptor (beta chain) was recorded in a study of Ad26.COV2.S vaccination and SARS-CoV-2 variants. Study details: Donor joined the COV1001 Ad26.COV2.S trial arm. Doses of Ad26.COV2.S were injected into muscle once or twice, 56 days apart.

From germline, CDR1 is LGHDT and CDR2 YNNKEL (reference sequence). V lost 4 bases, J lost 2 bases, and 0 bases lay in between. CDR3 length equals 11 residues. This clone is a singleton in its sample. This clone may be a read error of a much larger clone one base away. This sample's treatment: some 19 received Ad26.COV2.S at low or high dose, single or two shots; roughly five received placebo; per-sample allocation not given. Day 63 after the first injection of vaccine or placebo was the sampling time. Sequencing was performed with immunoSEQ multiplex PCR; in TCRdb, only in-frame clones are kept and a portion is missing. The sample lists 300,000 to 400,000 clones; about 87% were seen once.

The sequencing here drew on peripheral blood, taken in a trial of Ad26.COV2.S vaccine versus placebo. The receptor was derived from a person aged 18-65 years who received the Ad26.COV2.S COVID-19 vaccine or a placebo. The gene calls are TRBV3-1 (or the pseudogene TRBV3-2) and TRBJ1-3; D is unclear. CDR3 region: CASSPGNTIYF. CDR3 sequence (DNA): TGTGCCAGCAGCCCTGGAAACACCATATATTTT.